The rows below give T cell receptor beta chains drawn from one sample of a study of blood T cell repertoires in COVID-19. The method was immunoSEQ multiplex PCR; TCRdb's version includes in-frame clones alone and lacks a portion of them. The table includes more than 250,000 clones, about nine tenths detected once. Sequencing was performed on peripheral blood. All receptors derive from a man aged 45-60 years with active or convalescent COVID-19. Each CDR3 is given without its conserved first and last residue. The order of the fields is V gene, clone size, J gene, CDR3 protein. Where a row states a size, it is once, few, many or the class of an expanded clone; other rows omit it.

V: TRBV7-9; size: once; J: TRBJ2-1; CDR3: ASSQTSGRALGNEQF
V: TRBV19; size: NA; J: TRBJ2-7; CDR3: ASSGHFSGQGTYEQY
V: TRBV2; size: NA; J: TRBJ2-6; CDR3: AIQGSSGANVLT
V: TRBV7-9; size: once; J: TRBJ1-6; CDR3: ASSLGTALNSPLH
V: TRBV18; size: NA; J: TRBJ2-2; CDR3: ASSPFYGHTNTGELF
V: TRBV6-5; size: NA; J: TRBJ2-1; CDR3: ASSPLELDDNEQF
V: TRBV6-5; size: NA; J: TRBJ2-1; CDR3: ASSGAGGFYNEQF
V: TRBV23-1; size: NA; J: TRBJ2-3; CDR3: ASSPQSTTEEGTQY
V: TRBV3-1/TRBV3-2; size: NA; J: TRBJ2-2; CDR3: ASSDMTRRTGELF
V: TRBV28; size: NA; J: TRBJ1-1; CDR3: ASSYGGSMNTEAF
V: TRBV28; size: NA; J: TRBJ2-7; CDR3: ASSLVGGGYEQY
V: TRBV3-1/TRBV3-2; size: NA; J: TRBJ1-2; CDR3: ASSQRGSRYGYT
V: TRBV30; size: NA; J: TRBJ2-5; CDR3: AWTLGTGQETQY
V: TRBV27; size: NA; J: TRBJ1-6; CDR3: ASSPDSADNSPLH
V: TRBV5-1; size: NA; J: TRBJ2-7; CDR3: ASSSGQGAYEQY
V: TRBV10-3; size: NA; J: TRBJ2-3; CDR3: AISGLAGTDTQY
V: TRBV2; size: few; J: TRBJ2-1; CDR3: ASSGRTGTYNEQF
V: TRBV30; size: NA; J: TRBJ1-3; CDR3: AWRLTAGNTIY
V: TRBV3-1/TRBV3-2; size: NA; J: TRBJ1-4; CDR3: ASSQDWAATNEKLF
V: TRBV2; size: once; J: TRBJ1-1; CDR3: ASSPTQAEAF
V: TRBV4-1; size: NA; J: TRBJ1-5; CDR3: ASSPAGSHQPQH
V: TRBV30; size: NA; J: TRBJ1-3; CDR3: AWSVAGNTIY
V: TRBV7-3; size: NA; J: TRBJ1-4; CDR3: ASSLPTANDEKLF
V: TRBV4-1; size: NA; J: TRBJ1-6; CDR3: ASSQGVQENSPLH
V: TRBV15; size: NA; J: TRBJ1-2; CDR3: ATSSLTTGIGYGYT
V: TRBV5-1; size: NA; J: TRBJ1-6; CDR3: ASSLAGTGNSPLH
V: TRBV29-1; size: NA; J: TRBJ2-1; CDR3: SVDRAGSYNEQF
V: TRBV28; size: NA; J: TRBJ1-4; CDR3: ASSPNRGRGEKLF
V: TRBV6-1; size: NA; J: TRBJ1-5; CDR3: ASSEKREGQDNQPQH
V: TRBV19; size: once; J: TRBJ1-5; CDR3: ASSIVRQSNQPQH
V: TRBV12-3/TRBV12-4; size: NA; J: TRBJ1-2; CDR3: ASSRGHGYT
V: TRBV2; size: NA; J: TRBJ1-5; CDR3: ASRGWGGQPQH
V: TRBV24-1; size: few; J: TRBJ1-5; CDR3: ATSDSGIQPQH
V: TRBV4-3; size: NA; J: TRBJ1-2; CDR3: ASSQDATGRYGYT
V: TRBV28; size: NA; J: TRBJ2-4; CDR3: ASSSGQSAKNIQY
V: TRBV21-1; size: NA; J: TRBJ2-4; CDR3: ASSPRQRSAKNIQY
V: TRBV5-6; size: NA; J: TRBJ1-5; CDR3: ASSFGTGGQPQH
V: TRBV30; size: NA; J: TRBJ1-2; CDR3: AWSVPRGGFAYGYT
V: TRBV7-2; size: NA; J: TRBJ2-7; CDR3: ASSQTGTGFYEQY
V: TRBV20-1; size: NA; J: TRBJ2-7; CDR3: SASRGSSYEQY
V: TRBV19; size: NA; J: TRBJ1-2; CDR3: ASRKGDRSGGYGYT
V: TRBV7-9; size: NA; J: TRBJ2-5; CDR3: ASSSQGPQETQY
V: TRBV28; size: NA; J: TRBJ2-3; CDR3: ASRLTGSYTQY
V: TRBV4-1; size: NA; J: TRBJ1-6; CDR3: ASSQVEGDNSPLH
V: TRBV5-4; size: few; J: TRBJ2-2; CDR3: ASSLTQQGAFWGGELF
V: TRBV24-1; size: NA; J: TRBJ2-2; CDR3: ATSDHRGTGTGELF
V: TRBV7-9; size: NA; J: TRBJ2-7; CDR3: ASSSWGQPISYEQY
V: TRBV7-9; size: NA; J: TRBJ1-5; CDR3: ASSLGGTVNQPQH
V: TRBV5-8; size: NA; J: TRBJ2-3; CDR3: ASSLGNGGTDTQY
V: TRBV15; size: NA; J: TRBJ1-1; CDR3: ATSRLDLNTEAF
V: TRBV10-3; size: NA; J: TRBJ2-5; CDR3: AISEFQERETQY
V: TRBV15; size: once; J: TRBJ2-1; CDR3: ATSRETRQGVHNEQF
V: TRBV2; size: NA; J: TRBJ1-5; CDR3: ASRADNNQPQH